This entry lists 23 T cell receptor beta chains sequenced from one sample in a study of blood T cell repertoires in COVID-19. Assay: immunoSEQ multiplex PCR; the TCRdb copy retains only in-frame clones and omits some. Of approximately 220,000 clones in the sample, over 85% were seen once. Input material: PBMCs or T cells enriched from blood (not recorded which). Receptors originate from a woman aged 25 to 45 with acute COVID-19.

The chain carries TRBV14 and TRBJ2-7; a possible D gene is TRBD1 (5 bases). The ends were cut back, 1 base at V and 1 base at J, with 11 bases in the middle. The CDR3 runs to 15 residues. CDR1 SGHDN and CDR2 FVKESK come from the germline V gene. CDR3 sequence reads: CASSQVRGGSYEQYF. The CDR3 coding sequence is TGTGCCAGCAGCCAAGTAAGGGGTGGTTCCTACGAGCAGTACTTC.

With respect to this clone: The same CDR3 also results from other DNA sequences found in this sample. V and J are TRBV18 and TRBJ1-5; 9 positions agree with TRBD1. V lost 3 bases, J lost 2 bases, and 2 bases stayed unmatched. Germline V gene sequence: CDR1 KGHSH, CDR2 LQKENI. The CDR3 spans 15 residues. CDR3 in amino acids: CASSPRDRGNQPQHF. CDR3 coding DNA: TGTGCCAGCTCACCCCGGGACAGGGGCAATCAGCCCCAGCATTTT. The variable domain in full, completed from reference TRBV18 and TRBJ1-5, reads NAGVMQNPRHLVRRRGQEARLRCSPMKGHSHVYWYRQLPEEGLKFMVYLQKENIIDESGMPKERFSAEFPKEGPSILRIQQVVRGDSAAYFCASSPRDRGNQPQHFGDGTRLSIL.

This chain links TRBV6-5 with TRBJ1-6, with no clear D. Trimming cost V 6 bases and J 10 bases, with 19 bases left between them. Germline CDR1 is MNHEY and CDR2 is SVGAGI. CDR3 length: 15 residues. The CDR3 spells CASSRDLSGSSPLHF. In nucleotides, the CDR3 is TGTGCCAGCAGCCGGGATTTATCGGGAAGCTCACCCCTCCACTTT.

As DNA, the CDR3 is TGTGCCAGCAGCTTATTCGGGGGTAACAGCAATCAGCCCCAGCATTTT. Translated: CASSLFGGNSNQPQHF. This chain uses TRBV5-6 with TRBJ1-5; perhaps TRBD1 as D (5 bases). The length of the CDR3 is 16 residues. Trimming pared 2 bases from V and 1 base from J, leaving 13 bases between. CDR1 and CDR2 (germline): SGHDT, YYEEEE.

This chain uses TRBV5-1 with TRBJ2-3, with a weak D call TRBD1 (6 bases). Germline assignment: CDR1 SGHRS and CDR2 YFSETQ. The V and J ends lost 3 bases and 4 bases respectively, with 15 bases between them. There are 15 residues in the CDR3. CDR3 region: CASSSGTPLADTQYF. The CDR3, as DNA: TGCGCCAGCAGCTCCGGGACACCACTCGCAGATACGCAGTATTTT.

This clone was found a few times. The rearrangement links TRBV19 to TRBJ1-6, with 9 bases aligning to TRBD1. Germline trimming cut 7 bases from V and 6 bases from J; bases unmatched to any gene: 4. The CDR3 spans 14 residues. Germline loops: CDR1 LNHDA, CDR2 SQIVND (reference sequence). The CDR3 DNA sequence: TGTGCCAGTAATATGGACAGGGGTAATTCACCCCTCCACTTT. It is translated as CASNMDRGNSPLHF.

This chain connects TRBV3-1 (or the pseudogene TRBV3-2) to TRBJ1-4; D remains unclear. CDR3 length equals 13 residues. The V gene lost 1 base and the J gene lost 8 bases, with 8 bases spanning the gap. Germline loops: CDR1 LGHDT, CDR2 YNNKEL (reference sequence). The CDR3 loop is CASSQVSLEKLFF. The CDR3 DNA reads as TGTGCCAGCAGCCAAGTTTCTTTAGAAAAACTGTTTTTT.

This clone has a handful of counts. The genes are TRBV5-5 and TRBJ2-1, with 12 bases lining up with TRBD2. V shed 4 bases and J 6 bases; nucleotides not matched to a gene: 11. The germline V gene encodes CDR1 SGHKS and CDR2 YYEKEE (reference sequence). This CDR3 is 17 amino acids long. This CDR3 is CASSQELAGGWFNEQFF. CDR3 nucleotide sequence: TGTGCCAGCAGCCAAGAACTAGCGGGGGGCTGGTTCAATGAGCAGTTCTTC.

The CDR3, as DNA: TGTGCCAGCAGCCAAGATTTCCAATACCAAGAGACCCAGTACTTC. Protein product: CASSQDFQYQETQYF. The V call is TRBV3-1 (or the pseudogene TRBV3-2), the J call TRBJ2-5; no clear D gene. The V gene lost 0 bases and the J gene lost 0 bases, with 8 bases spanning the gap. This CDR3 comprises 15 residues. Germline CDR1 LGHDT, CDR2 YNNKEL (reference sequence).

The V gene is TRBV12-3 or TRBV12-4, the J gene TRBJ2-7, with D unclear. Trimming left V 8 bases short and J 7 bases short, with 15 bases between. The CDR3 extends over 12 amino acids. CDR3 sequence (DNA): TGTGCCAGCGGATACAGCTACTTGGAGCAGTACTTC. This translates into CASGYSYLEQYF.

The V and J genes are TRBV7-9 and TRBJ2-1; a weak D match, TRBD1 (6 bases). V shed 5 bases and J shed 1 base, with 12 bases lying between them. Per the germline V gene, CDR1 is SEHNR and CDR2 is FQNEAQ (reference sequence). This CDR3 is 15 amino acids long. CDR3 sequence (DNA): TGTGCCAGCAGCACACAGGGTGCGTCCTACAATGAGCAGTTCTTC. Translating gives CASSTQGASYNEQFF.

V and J are TRBV25-1 and TRBJ1-2; TRBD1 agrees at 9 bases. J gave up 6 bases and V 3 bases, and 8 bases lay outside the gene matches. Germline V gene lookup returns CDR1 MGHDK and CDR2 SYGVNS. The CDR3 is 15 amino acids. The chain's CDR3 is CASSDPGQGNHGYTF. The DNA for the CDR3 is TGTGCCAGCAGTGATCCGGGACAGGGTAATCATGGCTACACCTTC.

The V call is TRBV6-5, the J call TRBJ2-7; TRBD1 agrees at 7 bases. This CDR3 is 13 amino acids long. Germline loops: CDR1 MNHEY, CDR2 SVGAGI. V was clipped by 6 bases and J by 3 bases; unmatched bases: 5. The CDR3 region is CASRTNRGYEQYF. CDR3 nucleotides: TGTGCCAGCAGAACCAACAGGGGCTACGAGCAGTACTTC.

This chain connects TRBV7-2 to TRBJ2-7, with a weak D call TRBD2 (5 bases). V lost 5 bases and J lost 10, with 15 bases in between. This CDR3 region has 12 residues. Per the germline V gene, CDR1 is SGHTA and CDR2 is FQGNSA. CDR3 loop: CASSPGPSGQYF. For the CDR3, the DNA is TGTGCCAGCAGCCCCGGCCCCAGCGGACAGTACTTC.

The V call is TRBV19, the J call TRBJ2-3; TRBD1 is a possible D gene (6 bases). V was clipped by 10 bases and J by 6 bases, with 20 bases between them. Per germline, CDR1 LNHDA and CDR2 SQIVND (reference sequence). The CDR3 contains 14 residues. The CDR3 DNA follows: TGTGCCACCGCTGGACAGAGCTTTCGGGATACGCAGTATTTT. Encoded protein: CATAGQSFRDTQYF.

The chain joins TRBV7-6 to TRBJ2-2, with D tentatively TRBD1 (5 bases). Germline V gene sequence: CDR1 SGHVS, CDR2 FNYEAQ. The V end was cut by 2 bases, the J end by 7 bases, with 14 bases between. This CDR3 is built from 15 residues. The CDR3 DNA reads as TGTGCCAGCAGCTTAAGTCAGGGTTTGGGCGGGGAGCTGTTTTTT. Translating it yields CASSLSQGLGGELFF.

The chain links TRBV7-9 to TRBJ2-2; D uncertain. The CDR3 is 15 residues long. V lost 8 bases and J 3 bases, leaving 16 bases between the germline ends. Germline V gene data show CDR1 as SEHNR and CDR2 as FQNEAQ (reference sequence). The CDR3 bases are TGTGCCAGCTCTCCCCGCGACTTATACACCGGGGAGCTGTTTTTT. Its translation: CASSPRDLYTGELFF.

The chain joins TRBV5-4 to TRBJ1-4, with TRBD1 matching 7 bases. There are 15 residues in the CDR3. From germline, CDR1 is SGHNT and CDR2 YYREEE (reference sequence). Trimming at V came to 3 bases and at J to 4 bases, leaving 6 bases not matched to a gene. CDR3 in amino acids: CASSSTGTVNEKLFF. CDR3 nucleotides: TGTGCCAGCAGCTCAACCGGGACAGTTAATGAAAAACTGTTTTTT.

In this sample, this clone turned up once. The CDR3 region is CASSPVISTINYGYTF. CDR3 DNA: TGTGCCAGCAGCCCCGTAATATCTACTATTAACTATGGCTACACCTTC. The chain recombines TRBV5-8 with TRBJ1-2; D gene ambiguous. Between the trimmed V and J ends, which lost 4 bases and 1 base, there was a span of 17 bases. This CDR3 has 16 amino acids. Germline values: CDR1 SGHTS, CDR2 YDEGEE.

V is TRBV7-3 and J is TRBJ2-3; 8 positions match TRBD1. CDR1 and CDR2 from the germline V gene are SGHTA and FQGTGA. The CDR3 totals 13 residues. Trimming cost V 8 bases and J 4 bases; bases outside gene matches: 5. The CDR3 nucleotides are TGTGCCAGCGGAGCAGGGGGCCCAGATACGCAGTATTTT. The encoded protein is CASGAGGPDTQYF.

The chain carries TRBV11-2 and TRBJ2-2, with unresolved D. This CDR3 contains 15 residues. CDR1 and CDR2 from the germline V gene are SGHAT and FQNNGV. Trimming took off 3 bases at V and 3 bases at J, with 11 bases between the two ends. CDR3 bases: TGTGCCAGCAGCTTCGCCCAGGTAGACACCGGGGAGCTGTTTTTT. Translating gives CASSFAQVDTGELFF.

The chain employs TRBV27 and TRBJ2-3, with D possibly matching TRBD1 (5 bases). This CDR3 comprises 14 residues. Looked up from germline, CDR1 is MNHEY and CDR2 is SMNVEV (reference sequence). V dropped 6 bases and J dropped 6 bases, with 16 bases sitting between them. Here the CDR3 reads CASRTVGAGDTQYF. The CDR3 region has the DNA TGTGCCAGCAGGACGGTTGGGGCCGGGGATACGCAGTATTTT.

The chain joins TRBV29-1 to TRBJ1-5, with a possible D match to TRBD1 (6 bases). V was cut by 4 bases and J by 1 base, with 14 bases left in between. The CDR3 extends over 15 amino acids. In germline, CDR1 is SQVTM, CDR2 ANQGSEA. CDR3 region: CSVVSDTGSNQPQHF. The CDR3 DNA sequence: TGCAGCGTTGTGTCGGATACAGGGAGCAATCAGCCCCAGCATTTT. Looking up the rest from reference TRBV29-1 and TRBJ1-5 gives the full variable domain: SAVISQKPSRDICQRGTSLTIQCQVDSQVTMMFWYRQQPGQSLTLIATANQGSEATYESGFVIDKFPISRPNLTFSTLTVSNMSPEDSSIYLCSVVSDTGSNQPQHFGDGTRLSIL.